The 19 T cell receptor beta chains below all came from one sample that was sequenced in a study of control samples from healthy donors and cancer patients. TCRdb keeps only in-frame clones here, not all; method: immunoSEQ multiplex PCR. The table lists roughly 59,000 clones, more than 85% of them singletons. Sample: PBMCs. These receptors were obtained from a man between 35 and 55 years old with colorectal cancer.

The V gene is TRBV5-5, the J gene TRBJ2-2; a weak D match, TRBD2 (5 bases). Germline V gene sequence: CDR1 SGHKS, CDR2 YYEKEE (reference sequence). V was trimmed by 0 bases and J by 5 bases, leaving 11 bases between them. The CDR3 is 15 residues long. The CDR3 coding sequence is TGTGCCAGCAGCTTGGCCAGAGGCGGGACCGGGGAGCTGTTTTTT. Amino acids: CASSLARGGTGELFF.

The chain links TRBV30 to TRBJ1-1; 7 positions match TRBD1. Germline values: CDR1 GTSNPN, CDR2 SVGIG (reference sequence). CDR3 length: 14 amino acids. The V and J ends lost 2 bases and 8 bases, in that order; junction bases with no gene match: 11. The CDR3 DNA follows: TGTGCCTGGAGTCCTACCACAGGGGCAGTGGAAGCTTTCTTT. Protein sequence: CAWSPTTGAVEAFF.

The V gene is TRBV20-1, the J gene TRBJ1-2, with 8 bases lining up with TRBD1. CDR3 length equals 10 residues. The germline V gene encodes CDR1 DFQATT and CDR2 SNEGSKA (reference sequence). The CDR3: CTPGGRPSTF. The CDR3 nucleotides read TGCACCCCAGGGGGCAGACCCTCCACCTTC.

V is TRBV6-5 and J is TRBJ1-1, with a possible D match to TRBD1 (6 bases). The CDR3 spans 15 residues. Trimming stripped 7 bases from V and 2 bases from J, with 17 bases between. Germline CDR1 MNHEY, CDR2 SVGAGI. The CDR3 sequence: CASTSEGGGNTEAFF. CDR3 coding DNA: TGTGCCAGCACCTCCGAAGGGGGGGGAAACACTGAAGCTTTCTTT.

The rearrangement links TRBV5-1 to TRBJ2-1, with 8 bases lining up with TRBD1. CDR1 SGHRS and CDR2 YFSETQ come from the germline V gene. J was trimmed by 8 bases and V by 4 bases; bases with no gene match: 8. The CDR3 extends over 14 amino acids. The CDR3 sequence: CASSTGQAYDEQFF. The CDR3 coding sequence is TGCGCCAGCAGCACGGGACAGGCCTATGATGAGCAGTTCTTC.

The chain joins TRBV9 to TRBJ2-3, with 8 bases aligning to TRBD2. CDR3 size: 17 residues. Germline V gives CDR1 SGDLS, CDR2 YYNGEE. V trimming: 0 bases; J trimming: 2 bases; junction bases outside the gene matches: 8. This chain's CDR3 is CASSVARAGGTTDTQYF. The CDR3 DNA is TGTGCCAGCAGCGTAGCTAGGGCGGGGGGAACCACAGATACGCAGTATTTT.

This chain connects TRBV2 to TRBJ1-2; TRBD1 is a possible D gene (5 bases). V lost 7 bases and J 6 bases, leaving 18 bases between the germline ends. Germline V gene sequence: CDR1 SNHLY, CDR2 FYNNEI. The CDR3 spans 14 residues. The CDR3: CASTVSGRVDGYTF. For the CDR3, the DNA is TGTGCCAGCACGGTGTCTGGCAGGGTGGATGGCTACACCTTC.

A single count supports this clone. The chain recombines TRBV5-1 with TRBJ2-3; a weak D match, TRBD2 (5 bases). CDR3 length equals 16 residues. V was cut by 2 bases and J by 1 base, with 14 bases left in between. Germline V gene lookup returns CDR1 SGHRS and CDR2 YFSETQ. The CDR3 nucleotides are TGCGCCAGCAGCTTAGGCGGGTCGGGTGGCACAGATACGCAGTATTTT. It encodes CASSLGGSGGTDTQYF. The whole variable domain, remainder taken from reference TRBV5-1 and TRBJ2-3, is KAGVTQTPRYLIKTRGQQVTLSCSPISGHRSVSWYQQTPGQGLQFLFEYFSETQRNKGNFPGRFSGRQFSNSRSEMNVSTLELGDSALYLCASSLGGSGGTDTQYFGPGTRLTVL.

The chain is built from TRBV4-3 and TRBJ2-7; 10 nucleotides align to TRBD1. The germline gives CDR1 LGHNA, CDR2 YSLEER. The CDR3 runs 15 residues. Trimming took 4 bases from V and 4 from J; bases not matched to a gene: 7. The CDR3 bases are TGCGCCAGCAGCCCCGGGACAGGGGCCTATTACGAGCAGTACTTC. Translation: CASSPGTGAYYEQYF.

The chain links TRBV12-1 to TRBJ2-7; the D call of TRBD1 is as the table states it, not checked on the DNA. TRBV12-1 is termed a pseudogene. The CDR3 has 15 residues. The CDR3 here is CASSPRDRRSYEQYF. For the CDR3, the DNA is TGTGCCAGCAGCCCACGGGACAGGAGATCCTACGAGCAGTACTTC.

The V call is TRBV5-6, the J call TRBJ1-6, with 8 bases fitting TRBD1. Germline V lookup: CDR1 SGHDT, CDR2 YYEEEE. The CDR3 is 15 residues long. The trim removed 5 bases at V and 7 bases at J, leaving 8 bases unmatched. The CDR3 sequence is CASRPTGQGNSPLHF. In DNA, the CDR3 is TGTGCCAGCAGGCCCACCGGACAGGGAAATTCACCCCTCCACTTT.

The DNA of the CDR3 is TGTGCCAGCAGCCCGGGGACAGGGGGCTACGAGCAGTACTTC. The encoded protein is CASSPGTGGYEQYF. This chain connects TRBV7-9 to TRBJ2-7, with TRBD1 matching over 11 bases. The junction had 3 bases not matched to a gene; V was cut back by 5 bases and J by 3 bases. Looked up from germline, CDR1 is SEHNR and CDR2 is FQNEAQ (reference sequence). This CDR3 has 14 amino acids.

The chain links TRBV6-4 to TRBJ2-5; TRBD2 is a possible D gene (5 bases). The CDR3 sequence is 14 residues long. V was cut by 6 bases and J by 3 bases, with 14 bases left in between. The germline V gene encodes CDR1 MRHNA and CDR2 SNTAGT. This chain's CDR3 is CASSARGVKETQYF. The CDR3 DNA sequence: TGTGCCAGCAGCGCACGGGGAGTAAAAGAGACCCAGTACTTC.

The chain combines TRBV30 with TRBJ1-6; D possibly corresponds to TRBD1 (5 bases). V lost 4 bases to trimming and J lost 5 bases, with 9 bases between them. The germline V gene has CDR1 GTSNPN and CDR2 SVGIG (reference sequence). This CDR3 is built from 13 residues. For the CDR3, the DNA is TGTGCCTGGAAGGGACGGAATAATTCACCCCTCCACTTT. This sequence encodes CAWKGRNNSPLHF.

The chain is built from TRBV7-9 and TRBJ2-7; 8 bases fit TRBD1. Germline lookup yields CDR1 SEHNR and CDR2 FQNEAQ (reference sequence). The CDR3 covers 14 residues. V shed 3 bases and J 0 bases; nucleotides not matched to a gene: 1. The CDR3 coding sequence is TGTGCCAGCAGCTTTACAGGGGGCTCCTACGAGCAGTACTTC. The encoded protein is CASSFTGGSYEQYF.

The V and J genes are TRBV15 and TRBJ2-1, with TRBD1 as a possible D gene (6 bases). Germline V CDR1 and CDR2: LNHNV, YYDKDF (reference sequence). Trimming left V 6 bases short and J 7 bases short, with 22 bases between. The CDR3 extends over 16 amino acids. In DNA form, the CDR3 reads TGTGCCACCAGACCCGAAAAGGCAGGGGACATAAATGAGCAGTTCTTC. Amino acids: CATRPEKAGDINEQFF.

V gene TRBV7-3 combines with J gene TRBJ2-3; 9 bases are shared with TRBD2. The ends lost 2 bases at V and 8 bases at J; junction bases unmatched: 8. The V gene's germline CDR1 is SGHTA and CDR2 FQGTGA. The CDR3 consists of 15 residues. In DNA form, the CDR3 reads TGTGCCAGCAGCTTAGGTAGCGGGGGCCCGACTACGCAGTATTTT. It translates to CASSLGSGGPTTQYF. Drawing the rest from reference TRBV7-3 and TRBJ2-3, the complete variable domain is GAGVSQTPSNKVTEKGKYVELRCDPISGHTALYWYRQSLGQGPEFLIYFQGTGAADDSGLPNDRFFAVRPEGSVSTLKIQRTERGDSAVYLCASSLGSGGPTTQYFGPGTRLTVL.

The chain employs TRBV29-1 and TRBJ1-2; D is unresolved. V dropped 2 bases and J dropped 8 bases, with 9 bases sitting between them. The V gene's germline CDR1 is SQVTM and CDR2 ANQGSEA. CDR3 size: 11 residues. DNA of the CDR3: TGCAGCGTTGAATCCGGTCACGGCTACACCTTC. Translating it yields CSVESGHGYTF.

CDR3 residues: CASSLGQGPNEKLFF. CDR3 nucleotide sequence: TGTGCCAGCAGCCTTGGACAGGGGCCGAATGAAAAACTGTTTTTT. The gene calls are TRBV6-4 and TRBJ1-4; 9 nucleotides match TRBD1. Germline V gives CDR1 MRHNA, CDR2 SNTAGT. There are 15 residues in the CDR3. Trimming cost V 6 bases and J 5 bases; bases outside gene matches: 7.